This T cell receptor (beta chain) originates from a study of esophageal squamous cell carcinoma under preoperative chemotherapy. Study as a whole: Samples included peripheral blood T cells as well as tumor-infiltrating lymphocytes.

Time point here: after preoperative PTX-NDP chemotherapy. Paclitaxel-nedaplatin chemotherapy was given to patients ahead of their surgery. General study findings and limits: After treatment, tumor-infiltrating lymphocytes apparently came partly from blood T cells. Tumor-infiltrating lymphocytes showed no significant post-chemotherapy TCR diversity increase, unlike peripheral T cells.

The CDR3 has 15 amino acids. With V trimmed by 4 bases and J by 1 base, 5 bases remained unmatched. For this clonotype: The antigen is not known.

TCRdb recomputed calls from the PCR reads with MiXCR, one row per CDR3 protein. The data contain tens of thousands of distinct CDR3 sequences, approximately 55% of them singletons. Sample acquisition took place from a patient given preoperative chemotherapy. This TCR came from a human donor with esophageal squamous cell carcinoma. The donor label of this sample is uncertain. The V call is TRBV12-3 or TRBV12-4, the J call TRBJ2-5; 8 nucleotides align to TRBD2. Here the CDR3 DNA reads TGTGCCAGCAGTTCCACCACTAGCGGCCAAGAGACCCAGTACTTC. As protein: CASSSTTSGQETQYF.